At least ten counts were recorded for the clone carrying this T cell receptor beta chain. In the study's own analysis: Estimation of nucleated cell counts relied on the amplification of reference gene primers. Measured with immunoSEQ multiplex PCR; TCRdb has only the in-frame clones, and not every one. V, J and clone size were drawn from that table, and D and trimming were deduced from the DNA. Here the sample spans a few hundred thousand clones, roughly 89% being singletons. V was pared by 6 bases and J by 7 bases, with 9 bases of the junction left unmatched. This CDR3 has 13 residues. Per germline, CDR1 KGHSY and CDR2 FQNENV. This sample is part of a study of blood T cell repertoires in COVID-19. Whole-study context: Sources were T cells, B-cell-depleted T cells, or PBMCs; the material itself was cDNA or gDNA.

The age range of participants was about 18 to 90 years, with residence in about two dozen US areas. In Cohort 3, a recovered donor had either two negative PCRs, clearance, or symptom resolution. The clonotype comes from a woman under 30 who had recovered from COVID-19. Material: PBMCs or T cells enriched from blood (not recorded which). The gene calls are TRBV16 and TRBJ2-7, with 7 bases matching TRBD1. CDR3 residues: CASSGTGVDEQYF. The CDR3, as DNA: TGTGCCAGCAGTGGAACAGGGGTGGATGAGCAGTACTTC. Based on the CDR3 plus reference TRBV16 and TRBJ2-7, the full variable domain is GEEVAQTPKHLVRGEGQKAKLYCAPIKGHSYVFWYQQVLKNEFKFLISFQNENVFDETGMPKERFSAKCLPNSPCSLEIQATKLEDSAVYFCASSGTGVDEQYFGPGTRLTVT.